These T cell receptor beta chains were read from a single sample in a study of control samples from healthy donors and cancer patients. Assay: immunoSEQ multiplex PCR; the TCRdb copy retains only in-frame clones and omits some. The sample lists some 160,000 clones; just under 95% were seen once. The sequencing sample was made of blood. All receptors come from a woman aged 40-49 years in good health. CDR3s include the opening cysteine and the closing phenylalanine or tryptophan. D genes are given only for firm matches. A clone size is listed for some rows: how often the clone was seen (once, few, many), or a class if it is expanded.

cdr3_aa: CASSFLSRETQYF; cdr3_nt: TGTGCCAGCAGCTTCCTCTCCCGGGAGACCCAGTACTTC; d_call: NA; v_call: TRBV5-5; cdr3_length: 13; j_call: TRBJ2-5; clone_size: NA
cdr3_aa: CASSQVRGTEAFF; cdr3_nt: TGTGCCAGCAGCCAAGTGAGGGGCACTGAAGCTTTCTTT; d_call: NA; v_call: TRBV3-1/TRBV3-2; cdr3_length: 13; j_call: TRBJ1-1; clone_size: NA
cdr3_aa: CASSEPGNYGYTF; cdr3_nt: TGTGCCAGCAGTGAACCAGGGAACTATGGCTACACCTTC; d_call: NA; v_call: TRBV25-1; cdr3_length: 13; j_call: TRBJ1-2; clone_size: NA
cdr3_aa: CASSLNRGTIYF; cdr3_nt: TGTGCCAGCAGCTTAAACCGCGGGACCATATATTTT; d_call: NA; v_call: TRBV7-2; cdr3_length: 12; j_call: TRBJ1-3; clone_size: once
cdr3_aa: CASSQGRNTEAFF; cdr3_nt: TGTGCCAGCAGCCAGGGCAGGAACACTGAAGCTTTCTTT; d_call: NA; v_call: TRBV3-1/TRBV3-2; cdr3_length: 13; j_call: TRBJ1-1; clone_size: NA
cdr3_aa: CASSLAVGADTQYF; cdr3_nt: TGCGCCAGCAGCTTGGCCGTGGGGGCAGATACGCAGTATTTT; d_call: NA; v_call: TRBV5-1; cdr3_length: 14; j_call: TRBJ2-3; clone_size: NA
cdr3_aa: CASSPDRGTYNEQFF; cdr3_nt: TGTGCCAGCAGCCCGGACAGGGGTACCTACAATGAGCAGTTCTTC; d_call: TRBD1; v_call: TRBV6-5; cdr3_length: 15; j_call: TRBJ2-1; clone_size: NA
cdr3_aa: CASSLDRVNEQFF; cdr3_nt: TGTGCCAGCAGCTTGGACAGGGTAAATGAGCAGTTCTTC; d_call: NA; v_call: TRBV5-6; cdr3_length: 13; j_call: TRBJ2-1; clone_size: NA
cdr3_aa: CATRTRTGANYGYTF; cdr3_nt: TGTGCCACTCGAACCCGGACAGGGGCTAACTATGGCTACACCTTC; d_call: TRBD1; v_call: TRBV6-5; cdr3_length: 15; j_call: TRBJ1-2; clone_size: NA
cdr3_aa: CASSFFVASGSGETQYF; cdr3_nt: TGTGCCAGCAGCTTTTTTGTCGCTAGCGGGAGTGGGGAGACCCAGTACTTC; d_call: TRBD2; v_call: TRBV5-4; cdr3_length: 17; j_call: TRBJ2-5; clone_size: NA
cdr3_aa: CASSRAQGYEQYF; cdr3_nt: TGTGCCAGCAGTCGGGCCCAGGGATACGAGCAGTACTTC; d_call: NA; v_call: TRBV6-2/TRBV6-3; cdr3_length: 13; j_call: TRBJ2-7; clone_size: NA
cdr3_aa: CASSPSGGLNYGYTF; cdr3_nt: TGCGCCAGCAGCCCCTCGGGGGGCCTTAACTATGGCTACACCTTC; d_call: NA; v_call: TRBV5-1; cdr3_length: 15; j_call: TRBJ1-2; clone_size: NA
cdr3_aa: CAISEKGRRGNTEAFF; cdr3_nt: TGTGCCATCAGTGAGAAGGGGAGGAGGGGGAACACTGAAGCTTTCTTT; d_call: NA; v_call: TRBV10-3; cdr3_length: 16; j_call: TRBJ1-1; clone_size: NA
cdr3_aa: CASSSLGQGATQTYF; cdr3_nt: TGTGCCAGCAGTTCCCTAGGACAGGGCGCGACCCAGACTTATTTT; d_call: TRBD1; v_call: TRBV28; cdr3_length: 15; j_call: TRBJ1-3; clone_size: NA
cdr3_aa: CASSQDKGAHQPQHF; cdr3_nt: TGCGCCAGCAGCCAAGATAAGGGAGCCCATCAGCCCCAGCATTTT; d_call: NA; v_call: TRBV4-3; cdr3_length: 15; j_call: TRBJ1-5; clone_size: NA
cdr3_aa: CASSQRTGAAGNTIYF; cdr3_nt: TGTGCCAGCAGTCAACGAACGGGCGCGGCTGGAAACACCATATATTTT; d_call: NA; v_call: TRBV6-6; cdr3_length: 16; j_call: TRBJ1-3; clone_size: NA
cdr3_aa: CAHSGTGNTGELFF; cdr3_nt: TGTGCTCATTCCGGGACAGGGAACACCGGGGAGCTGTTTTTT; d_call: TRBD1; v_call: TRBV30; cdr3_length: 14; j_call: TRBJ2-2; clone_size: NA
cdr3_aa: CASSSGGRSYEQYF; cdr3_nt: TGCGCCAGCAGCTCCGGAGGTAGGTCCTACGAGCAGTACTTC; d_call: NA; v_call: TRBV5-1; cdr3_length: 14; j_call: TRBJ2-7; clone_size: NA
cdr3_aa: CASSLVGTGIYEQYF; cdr3_nt: TGCGCCAGCAGCTTGGTCGGGACAGGGATCTACGAGCAGTACTTC; d_call: TRBD1; v_call: TRBV5-1; cdr3_length: 15; j_call: TRBJ2-7; clone_size: NA
cdr3_aa: CASSDWAGATGELFF; cdr3_nt: TGTGCCAGCAGTGATTGGGCAGGGGCCACCGGGGAGCTGTTTTTT; d_call: NA; v_call: TRBV25-1; cdr3_length: 15; j_call: TRBJ2-2; clone_size: NA
cdr3_aa: CASSVQGGSYEQYF; cdr3_nt: TGTGCCAGCAGCGTGCAGGGAGGTTCCTACGAGCAGTACTTC; d_call: NA; v_call: TRBV9; cdr3_length: 14; j_call: TRBJ2-7; clone_size: NA
cdr3_aa: CASSPVGAGELFF; cdr3_nt: TGTGCCAGCAGCCCCGTGGGGGCCGGGGAGCTGTTTTTT; d_call: NA; v_call: TRBV7-6; cdr3_length: 13; j_call: TRBJ2-2; clone_size: NA
cdr3_aa: CASSQYEGTGGYEQYF; cdr3_nt: TGCGCCAGCAGCCAATACGAAGGGACAGGGGGCTACGAGCAGTACTTC; d_call: TRBD1; v_call: TRBV4-1; cdr3_length: 16; j_call: TRBJ2-7; clone_size: NA
cdr3_aa: CASSFAGGGQPQHF; cdr3_nt: TGTGCCAGCAGCTTCGCCGGGGGGGGACAGCCCCAGCATTTT; d_call: NA; v_call: TRBV5-6; cdr3_length: 14; j_call: TRBJ1-5; clone_size: few
cdr3_aa: CASSLAGLPSYEQYF; cdr3_nt: TGCGCCAGCAGCTTGGCGGGACTACCTTCCTACGAGCAGTACTTC; d_call: TRBD2; v_call: TRBV5-1; cdr3_length: 15; j_call: TRBJ2-7; clone_size: NA
cdr3_aa: CASSLLLAGGPGEQYF; cdr3_nt: TGTGCCAGCAGTTTATTACTAGCGGGAGGGCCTGGCGAGCAGTACTTC; d_call: TRBD2; v_call: TRBV27; cdr3_length: 16; j_call: TRBJ2-7; clone_size: NA
cdr3_aa: CASMKGIGGYTF; cdr3_nt: TGTGCCAGCATGAAAGGGATAGGGGGCTACACCTTC; d_call: NA; v_call: TRBV6-5; cdr3_length: 12; j_call: TRBJ1-2; clone_size: NA
cdr3_aa: CASSTYGAGGRNEQFF; cdr3_nt: TGTGCCAGCAGCACGTATGGAGCGGGAGGACGGAATGAGCAGTTCTTC; d_call: TRBD2; v_call: TRBV7-2; cdr3_length: 16; j_call: TRBJ2-1; clone_size: NA
cdr3_aa: CASSDGTGTYGYTF; cdr3_nt: TGTGCCAGCAGTGATGGGACAGGGACCTATGGCTACACCTTC; d_call: TRBD1; v_call: TRBV2; cdr3_length: 14; j_call: TRBJ1-2; clone_size: NA
cdr3_aa: CASSRVWGDYGYTF; cdr3_nt: TGTGCCAGCAGCCGTGTGTGGGGGGACTATGGCTACACCTTC; d_call: NA; v_call: TRBV11-2; cdr3_length: 14; j_call: TRBJ1-2; clone_size: NA
cdr3_aa: CASSQVDGDEQFF; cdr3_nt: TGCGCCAGCAGCCAAGTTGATGGTGATGAGCAGTTCTTC; d_call: NA; v_call: TRBV4-3; cdr3_length: 13; j_call: TRBJ2-1; clone_size: once
cdr3_aa: CASSLGGSGNTIYF; cdr3_nt: TGTGCCAGCAGCTTAGGGGGCTCTGGAAACACCATATATTTT; d_call: NA; v_call: TRBV7-2; cdr3_length: 14; j_call: TRBJ1-3; clone_size: NA
cdr3_aa: CASSLSGSATNEKLFF; cdr3_nt: TGTGCCAGCAGTTTATCCGGGAGTGCGACTAATGAAAAACTGTTTTTT; d_call: NA; v_call: TRBV28; cdr3_length: 16; j_call: TRBJ1-4; clone_size: NA
cdr3_aa: CASSFGQGTLETQYF; cdr3_nt: TGTGCCAGCAGCTTCGGACAGGGGACATTAGAGACCCAGTACTTC; d_call: TRBD1; v_call: TRBV5-4; cdr3_length: 15; j_call: TRBJ2-5; clone_size: NA